This T cell receptor beta chain is from a study of T-cell memory formation after mild COVID-19. Study findings and constraints: Pre-infection memory showed some responding clones, and this suggested that cross-reactive memory joined.

TCRdb passed the 5' RACE reads through MiXCR, listing each CDR3 protein once. The table has around 260,000 distinct CDR3 sequences, roughly 16% seen once; the top ten hold 22%. This clonotype has a handful of counts. Its antigen is not known. Germline V gene data show CDR1 as PRHDT and CDR2 as FYEKMQ (reference sequence). The V and J ends lost 5 bases and 9 bases respectively, with 17 bases between them. The CDR3 runs 14 residues. This chain joins TRBV13 and TRBJ2-4; D tentatively reads TRBD1 or TRBD2 (5 bases each). This TCR derives from a man aged 18 to 30 who had mild COVID-19 (a few samples of this study predate the infection). Cell type and time point are not known. The sample consisted of PBMCs or a T cell subset sorted from them (not recorded which). CDR3 sequence reads: CASSVRGDASIQYF. For the CDR3, the DNA is TGTGCCAGCAGCGTGAGGGGCGATGCAAGCATTCAGTACTTC.